This T cell receptor beta chain derives from a study of blood T cells in healthy people across ages. Study outcomes and limitations: Roughly linear declines in TCR beta diversity per million T cells occurred with age. Estimated diversity across one million T cells was deemed an underestimate.

Germline V lookup: CDR1 SGHKS, CDR2 YYEKEE (reference sequence). The CDR3 runs to 20 residues. The second PCR ran 7 to 11 cycles with a sample-barcoded 5' primer and J-beta primers. TCRdb passed the 5' RACE reads through MiXCR, listing each CDR3 protein once. Of 1.5 million to 2 million distinct CDR3 sequences in the sample, roughly 28% were seen once. Remarks on this clonotype: As yet, its antigen is unknown. At one end the junction does not follow the germline gene, possibly because of a read error.

The sequence was obtained from a woman aged 25 to 45 in good health. Source material: blood. The chain carries TRBV5-5 and TRBJ2-7; TRBD1 matches at 10 bases. The DNA matches TRBJ2-4 better at its end, which makes the J call doubtful. Written as DNA, the CDR3 is TGTGCCAGCAGCCCGGAGGGGAGGACAGGGGGGCCCCCTTCCAAAGACATTCAGTACTTC. Translation: CASSPEGRTGGPPSKDIQYF.